This entry describes one T cell receptor beta chain. Its antigen is as yet unknown. The germline gene is not matched at one end of the junction; a read error may be the cause. This record belongs to a study of T cell responses to AZD1222 COVID-19 vaccine. General study results and limits: Spike-specific TCR repertoires showed rising breadth and depth after two AZD1222 doses. With dominance at 160-218 and 743-854, vaccine-associated CD4 TCRs spanned spike. The repertoires were collected only after the peak T cell response. Regions left unmutated in variants are reportedly the target of nearly half of spike-specific TCRs.

This CDR3 comprises 14 residues. From germline, CDR1 is SGHTS and CDR2 YDEGEE. Assay: immunoSEQ multiplex PCR; the TCRdb copy retains only in-frame clones and omits some. The data show 150,000 to 200,000 clones, around 90% seen once. This receptor was obtained from an adult in good health. The chain links TRBV5-8 to TRBJ2-1; 12 bases line up with TRBD2. This specimen consisted of peripheral blood, obtained on day 0 of AZD1222 vaccination. The CDR3, as DNA: TGTGCCAGCAGCTTGCAAGCTAGCGGGGGGGCTACAATCTTC. It encodes CASSLQASGGATIF.